The present T cell receptor (beta chain) was sequenced within a study of blood T cell repertoires in COVID-19. Germline CDR1 and CDR2: SGHTA and FQGTGA. The CDR3 has 16 residues. The V end lost 2 bases, the J end lost 6 bases, and 19 bases lay between the germline ends. The authors' processing: Nucleated cell counts were estimated from reference gene primer amplification. Data came from immunoSEQ multiplex PCR; TCRdb stores just in-frame clones and leaves some out. The DNA was the basis for D and trimming; V, J and clone size are from that table. The table lists 250,000 or so clones, 85% to 90% of them singletons. As regards this clone: Other DNA sequences in this sample translate to the same CDR3.

This chain connects TRBV7-3 to TRBJ1-2; possible D gene TRBD1, 6 bases. This TCR was sampled from a woman aged 55-75 years with COVID-19, enrolled during active disease. Material for sequencing was peripheral blood. In DNA form, the CDR3 reads TGTGCCAGCAGCTTAGCCGGGACGGGGACAATGGATGGCTACACCTTC. Protein: CASSLAGTGTMDGYTF.